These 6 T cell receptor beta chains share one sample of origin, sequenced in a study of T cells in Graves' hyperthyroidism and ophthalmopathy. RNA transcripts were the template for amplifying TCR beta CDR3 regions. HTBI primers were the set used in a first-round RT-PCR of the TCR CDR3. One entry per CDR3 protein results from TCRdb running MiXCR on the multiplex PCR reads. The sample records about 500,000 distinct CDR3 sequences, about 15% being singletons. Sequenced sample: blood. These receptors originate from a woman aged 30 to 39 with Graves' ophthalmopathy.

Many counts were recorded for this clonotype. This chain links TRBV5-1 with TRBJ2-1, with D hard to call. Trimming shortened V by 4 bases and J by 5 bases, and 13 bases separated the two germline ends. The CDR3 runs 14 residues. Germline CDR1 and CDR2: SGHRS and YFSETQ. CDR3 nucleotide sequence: TGCGCCAGCAGCCAGTCCCGAGCCAACAATGAGCAGTTCTTC. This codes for CASSQSRANNEQFF. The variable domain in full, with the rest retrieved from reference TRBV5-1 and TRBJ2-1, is KAGVTQTPRYLIKTRGQQVTLSCSPISGHRSVSWYQQTPGQGLQFLFEYFSETQRNKGNFPGRFSGRQFSNSRSEMNVSTLELGDSALYLCASSQSRANNEQFFGPGTRLTVL.

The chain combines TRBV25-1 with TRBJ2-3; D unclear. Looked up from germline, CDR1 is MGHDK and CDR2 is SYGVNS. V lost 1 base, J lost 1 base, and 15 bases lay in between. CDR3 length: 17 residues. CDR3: CASSESVVSAGTDTQYF. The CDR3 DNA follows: TGTGCCAGCAGTGAATCGGTGGTGAGTGCGGGCACAGATACGCAGTATTTT.

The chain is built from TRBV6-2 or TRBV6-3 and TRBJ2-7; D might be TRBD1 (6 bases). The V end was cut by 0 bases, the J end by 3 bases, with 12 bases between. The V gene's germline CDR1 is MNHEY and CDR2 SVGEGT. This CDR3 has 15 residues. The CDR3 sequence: CASSYSAAGVYEQYF. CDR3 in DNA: TGTGCCAGCAGTTACTCGGCTGCAGGGGTCTACGAGCAGTACTTC.

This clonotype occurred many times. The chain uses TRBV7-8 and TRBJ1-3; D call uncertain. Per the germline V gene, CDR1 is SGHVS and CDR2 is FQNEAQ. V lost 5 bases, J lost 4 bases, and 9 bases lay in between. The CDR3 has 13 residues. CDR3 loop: CASSLSEGNTIYF. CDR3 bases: TGTGCCAGCAGCCTCTCGGAAGGAAACACCATATATTTT.

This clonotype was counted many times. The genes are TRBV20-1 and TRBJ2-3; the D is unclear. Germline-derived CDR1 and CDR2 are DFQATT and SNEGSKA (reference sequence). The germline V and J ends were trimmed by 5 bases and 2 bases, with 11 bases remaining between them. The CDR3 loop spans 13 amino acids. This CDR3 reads CSAPTPSTDTQYF. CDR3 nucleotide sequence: TGCAGTGCTCCCACACCCTCCACAGATACGCAGTATTTT.

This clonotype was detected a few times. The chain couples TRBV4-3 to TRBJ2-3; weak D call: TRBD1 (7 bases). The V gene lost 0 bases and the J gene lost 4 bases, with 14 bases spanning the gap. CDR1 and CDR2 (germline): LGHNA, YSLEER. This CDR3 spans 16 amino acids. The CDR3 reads CASSQEPGGMADTQYF. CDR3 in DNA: TGCGCCAGCAGCCAAGAGCCAGGGGGGATGGCAGATACGCAGTATTTT.